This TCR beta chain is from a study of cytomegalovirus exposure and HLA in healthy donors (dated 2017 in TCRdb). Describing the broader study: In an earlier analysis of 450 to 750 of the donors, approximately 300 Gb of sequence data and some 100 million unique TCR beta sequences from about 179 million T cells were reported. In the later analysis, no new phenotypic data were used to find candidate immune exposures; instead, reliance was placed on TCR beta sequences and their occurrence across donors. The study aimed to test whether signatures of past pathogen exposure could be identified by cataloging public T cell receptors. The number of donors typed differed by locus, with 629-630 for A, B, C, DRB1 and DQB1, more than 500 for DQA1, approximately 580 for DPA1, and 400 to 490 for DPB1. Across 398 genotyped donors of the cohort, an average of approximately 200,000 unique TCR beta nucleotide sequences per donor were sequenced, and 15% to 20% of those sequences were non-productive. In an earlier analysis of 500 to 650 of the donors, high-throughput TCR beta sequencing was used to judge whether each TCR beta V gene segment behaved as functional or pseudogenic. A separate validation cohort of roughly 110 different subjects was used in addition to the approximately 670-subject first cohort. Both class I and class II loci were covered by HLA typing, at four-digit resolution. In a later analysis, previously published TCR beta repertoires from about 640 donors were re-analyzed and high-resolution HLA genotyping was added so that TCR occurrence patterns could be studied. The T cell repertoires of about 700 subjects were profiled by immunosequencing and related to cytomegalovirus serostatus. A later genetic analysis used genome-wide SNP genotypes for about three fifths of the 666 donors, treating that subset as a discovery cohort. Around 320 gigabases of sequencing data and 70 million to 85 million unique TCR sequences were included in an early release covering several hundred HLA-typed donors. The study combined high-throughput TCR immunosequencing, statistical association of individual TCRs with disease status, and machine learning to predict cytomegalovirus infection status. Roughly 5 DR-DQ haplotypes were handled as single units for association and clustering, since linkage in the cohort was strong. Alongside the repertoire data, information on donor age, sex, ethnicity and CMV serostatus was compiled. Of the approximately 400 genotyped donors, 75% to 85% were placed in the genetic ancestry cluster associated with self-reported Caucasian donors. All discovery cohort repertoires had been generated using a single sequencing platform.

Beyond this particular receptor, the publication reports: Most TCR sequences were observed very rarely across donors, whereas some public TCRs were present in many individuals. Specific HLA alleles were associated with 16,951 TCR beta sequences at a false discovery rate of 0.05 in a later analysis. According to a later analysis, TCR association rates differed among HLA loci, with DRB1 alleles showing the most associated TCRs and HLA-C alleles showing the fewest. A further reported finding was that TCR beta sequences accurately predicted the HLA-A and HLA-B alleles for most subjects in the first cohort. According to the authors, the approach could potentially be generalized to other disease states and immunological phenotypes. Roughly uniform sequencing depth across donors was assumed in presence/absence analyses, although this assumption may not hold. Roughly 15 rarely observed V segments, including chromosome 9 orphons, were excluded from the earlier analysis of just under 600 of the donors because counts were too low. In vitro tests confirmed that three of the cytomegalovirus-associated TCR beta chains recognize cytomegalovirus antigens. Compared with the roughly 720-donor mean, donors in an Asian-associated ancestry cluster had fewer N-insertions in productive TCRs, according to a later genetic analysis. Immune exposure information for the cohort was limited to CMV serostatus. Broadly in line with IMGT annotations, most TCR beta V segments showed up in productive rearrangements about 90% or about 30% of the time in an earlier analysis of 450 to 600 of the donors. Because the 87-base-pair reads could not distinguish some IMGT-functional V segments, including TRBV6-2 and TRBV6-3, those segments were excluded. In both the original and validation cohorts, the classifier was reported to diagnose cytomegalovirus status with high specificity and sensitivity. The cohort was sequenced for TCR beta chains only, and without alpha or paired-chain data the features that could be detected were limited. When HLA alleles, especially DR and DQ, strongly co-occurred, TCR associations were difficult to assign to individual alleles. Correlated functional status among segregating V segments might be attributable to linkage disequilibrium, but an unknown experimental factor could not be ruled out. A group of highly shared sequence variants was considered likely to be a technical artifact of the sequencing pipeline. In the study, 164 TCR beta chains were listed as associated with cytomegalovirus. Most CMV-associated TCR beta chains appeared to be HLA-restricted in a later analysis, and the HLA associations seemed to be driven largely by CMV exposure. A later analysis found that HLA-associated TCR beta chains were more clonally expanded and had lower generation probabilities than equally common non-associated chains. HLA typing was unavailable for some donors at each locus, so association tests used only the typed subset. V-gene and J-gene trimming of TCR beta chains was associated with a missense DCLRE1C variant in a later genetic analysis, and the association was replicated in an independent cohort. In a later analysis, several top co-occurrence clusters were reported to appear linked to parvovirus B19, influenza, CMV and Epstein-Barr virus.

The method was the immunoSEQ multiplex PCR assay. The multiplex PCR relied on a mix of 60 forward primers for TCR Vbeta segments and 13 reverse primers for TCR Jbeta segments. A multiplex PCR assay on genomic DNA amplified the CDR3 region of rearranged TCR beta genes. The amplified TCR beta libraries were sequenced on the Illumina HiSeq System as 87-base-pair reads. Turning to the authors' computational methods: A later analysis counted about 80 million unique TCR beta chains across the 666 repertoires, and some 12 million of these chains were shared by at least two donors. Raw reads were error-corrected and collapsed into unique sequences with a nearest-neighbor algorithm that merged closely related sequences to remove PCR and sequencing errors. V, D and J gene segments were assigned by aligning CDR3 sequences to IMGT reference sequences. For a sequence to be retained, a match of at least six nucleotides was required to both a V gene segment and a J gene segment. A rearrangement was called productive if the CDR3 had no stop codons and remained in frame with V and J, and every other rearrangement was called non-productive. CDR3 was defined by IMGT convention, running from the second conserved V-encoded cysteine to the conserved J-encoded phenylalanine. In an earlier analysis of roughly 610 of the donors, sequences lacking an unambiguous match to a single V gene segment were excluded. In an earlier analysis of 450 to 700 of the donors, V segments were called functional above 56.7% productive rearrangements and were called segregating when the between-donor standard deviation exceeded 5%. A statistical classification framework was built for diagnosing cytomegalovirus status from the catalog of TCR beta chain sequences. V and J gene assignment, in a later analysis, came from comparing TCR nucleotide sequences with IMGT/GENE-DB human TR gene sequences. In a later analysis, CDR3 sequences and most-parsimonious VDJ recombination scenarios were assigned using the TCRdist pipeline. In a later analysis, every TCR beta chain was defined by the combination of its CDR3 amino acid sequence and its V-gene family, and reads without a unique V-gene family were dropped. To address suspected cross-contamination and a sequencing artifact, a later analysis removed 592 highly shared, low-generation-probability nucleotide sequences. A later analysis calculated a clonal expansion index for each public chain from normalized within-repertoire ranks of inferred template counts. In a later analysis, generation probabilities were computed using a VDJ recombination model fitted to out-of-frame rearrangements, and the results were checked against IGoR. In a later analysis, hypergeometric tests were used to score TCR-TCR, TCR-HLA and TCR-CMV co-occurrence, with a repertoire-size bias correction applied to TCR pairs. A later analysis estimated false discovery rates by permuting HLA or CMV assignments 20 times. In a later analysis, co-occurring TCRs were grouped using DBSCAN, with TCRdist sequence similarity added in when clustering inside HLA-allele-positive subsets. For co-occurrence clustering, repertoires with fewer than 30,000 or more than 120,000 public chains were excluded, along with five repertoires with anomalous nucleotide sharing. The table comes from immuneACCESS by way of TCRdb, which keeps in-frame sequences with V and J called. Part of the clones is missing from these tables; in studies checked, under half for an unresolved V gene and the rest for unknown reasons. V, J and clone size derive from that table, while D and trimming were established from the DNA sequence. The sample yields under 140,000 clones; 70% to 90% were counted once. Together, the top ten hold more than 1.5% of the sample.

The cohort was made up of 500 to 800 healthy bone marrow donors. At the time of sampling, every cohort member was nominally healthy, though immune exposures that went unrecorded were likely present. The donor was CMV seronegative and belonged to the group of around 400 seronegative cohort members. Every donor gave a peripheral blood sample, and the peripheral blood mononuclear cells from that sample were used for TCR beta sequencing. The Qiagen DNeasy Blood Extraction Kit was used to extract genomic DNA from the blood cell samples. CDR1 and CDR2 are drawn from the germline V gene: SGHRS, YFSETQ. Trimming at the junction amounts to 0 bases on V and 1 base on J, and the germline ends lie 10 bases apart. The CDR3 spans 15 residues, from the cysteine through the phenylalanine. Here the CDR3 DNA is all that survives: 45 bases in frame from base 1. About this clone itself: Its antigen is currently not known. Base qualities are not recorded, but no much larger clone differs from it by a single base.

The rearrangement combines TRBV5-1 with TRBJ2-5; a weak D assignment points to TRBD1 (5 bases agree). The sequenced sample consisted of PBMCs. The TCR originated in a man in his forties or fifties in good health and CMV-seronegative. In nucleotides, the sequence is TGCGCCAGCAGCTTGGGACGGCAGGGCCAAGAGACCCAGTACTTC. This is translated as CASSLGRQGQETQYF. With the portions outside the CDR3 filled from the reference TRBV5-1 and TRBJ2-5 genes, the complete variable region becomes KAGVTQTPRYLIKTRGQQVTLSCSPISGHRSVSWYQQTPGQGLQFLFEYFSETQRNKGNFPGRFSGRQFSNSRSEMNVSTLELGDSALYLCASSLGRQGQETQYFGPGTRLLVL.